The entry below describes one T cell receptor beta chain. The antigen is undetermined. This sample was taken from a study of beta chain features in type 1 diabetes. About the research overall: The samples had around 100 million sorted cells examined in all. The study's findings and limits: For Type 1 diabetes patients, all four CD4+ subsets carried TCRB CDR3s that were moderately but significantly shorter.

Expressed TCRB transcripts were sequenced after all isolated RNA was converted to cDNA. TCRdb's table, derived via immunoSEQ multiplex PCR, lists solely in-frame clones and lacks some. This table has approximately 150,000 clones, around 13% appearing once. This TCR was recovered from a man aged 18 to 29 with type 1 diabetes. The sequenced sample was central memory CD4+ T cells from blood.

The DNA of the CDR3 is TGTGCCAGCAGCGGACGGACAGGGGGCATCTACGAGCAGTACTTC. It is translated as CASSGRTGGIYEQYF. V gene TRBV7-9 combines with J gene TRBJ2-7, with 11 positions matching TRBD1. The CDR3 consists of 15 residues. Losses at the gene ends were 5 bases for V and 3 bases for J; bases not matched to a gene: 6. Germline values: CDR1 SEHNR, CDR2 FQNEAQ (reference sequence).